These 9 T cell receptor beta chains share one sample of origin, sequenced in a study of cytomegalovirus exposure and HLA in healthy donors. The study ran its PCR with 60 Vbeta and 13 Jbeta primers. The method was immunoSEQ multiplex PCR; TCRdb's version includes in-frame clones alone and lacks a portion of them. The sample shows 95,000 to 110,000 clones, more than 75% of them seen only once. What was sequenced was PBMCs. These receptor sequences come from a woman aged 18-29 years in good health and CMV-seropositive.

CDR3 sequence: CASTVEADQPQHF. CDR3 bases: TGTGCCAGTACCGTAGAAGCGGATCAGCCCCAGCATTTT. This chain connects TRBV19 to TRBJ1-5; D gene ambiguous. The CDR3 spans 13 residues. Deletions cut 7 bases from V and 5 bases from J, with 12 bases between. CDR1 LNHDA and CDR2 SQIVND come from the germline V gene (reference sequence). Variable domain in full (rest from reference TRBV19 and TRBJ1-5): DGGITQSPKYLFRKEGQNVTLSCEQNLNHDAMYWYRQDPGQGLRLIYYSQIVNDFQKGDIAEGYSVSREKKESFPLTVTSAQKNPTAFYLCASTVEADQPQHFGDGTRLSIL.

The CDR3, as DNA: TGTGCCAGCAGCCACGACAGGGGCACTGAAGCTTTCTTT. It specifies CASSHDRGTEAFF. The chain couples TRBV14 to TRBJ1-1; 8 bases align to TRBD1. Germline CDR1 is SGHDN and CDR2 is FVKESK. V gave up 3 bases and J gave up 4 bases; unmatched junction bases: 1. The CDR3 runs to 13 residues. The full variable domain, completed using reference TRBV14 and TRBJ1-1, is EAGVTQFPSHSVIEKGQTVTLRCDPISGHDNLYWYRRVMGKEIKFLLHFVKESKQDESGMPNNRFLAERTGGTYSTLKVQPAELEDSGVYFCASSHDRGTEAFFGQGTRLTVV.

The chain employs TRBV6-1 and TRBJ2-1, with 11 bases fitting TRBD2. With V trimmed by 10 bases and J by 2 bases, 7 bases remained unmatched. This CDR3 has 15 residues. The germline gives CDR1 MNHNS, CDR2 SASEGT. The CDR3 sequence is CANSLTSGTYNEQFF. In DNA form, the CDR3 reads TGTGCCAATTCCCTGACTAGCGGGACCTACAATGAGCAGTTCTTC.

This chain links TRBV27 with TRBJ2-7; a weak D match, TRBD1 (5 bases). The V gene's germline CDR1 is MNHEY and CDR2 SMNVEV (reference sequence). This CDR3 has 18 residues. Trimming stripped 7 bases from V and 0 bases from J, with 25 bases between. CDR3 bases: TGTGCCAGCATGGGGCTGCAGGCTAGGGTGACGAGCTCCTACGAGCAGTACTTC. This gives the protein CASMGLQARVTSSYEQYF.

CDR3 amino acids: CASRRDNQPQHF. The DNA of the CDR3 is TGTGCCAGCAGGCGTGACAATCAGCCCCAGCATTTT. The chain couples TRBV2 to TRBJ1-5; D gene unclear. This CDR3 region has 12 residues. Looked up from germline, CDR1 is SNHLY and CDR2 is FYNNEI. Trimming left V 6 bases short and J 3 bases short, with 6 bases between.

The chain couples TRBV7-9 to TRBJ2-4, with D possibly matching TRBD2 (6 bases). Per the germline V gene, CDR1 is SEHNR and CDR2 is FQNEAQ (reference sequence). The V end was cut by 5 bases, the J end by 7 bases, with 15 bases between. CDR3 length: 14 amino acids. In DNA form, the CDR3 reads TGTGCCAGCAGCCTTACGGAGGGCCGGAACATTCAGTACTTC. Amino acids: CASSLTEGRNIQYF. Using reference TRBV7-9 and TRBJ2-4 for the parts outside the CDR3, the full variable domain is DTGVSQNPRHKITKRGQNVTFRCDPISEHNRLYWYRQTLGQGPEFLTYFQNEAQLEKSRLLSDRFSAERPKGSFSTLEIQRTEQGDSAMYLCASSLTEGRNIQYFGAGTRLSVL.

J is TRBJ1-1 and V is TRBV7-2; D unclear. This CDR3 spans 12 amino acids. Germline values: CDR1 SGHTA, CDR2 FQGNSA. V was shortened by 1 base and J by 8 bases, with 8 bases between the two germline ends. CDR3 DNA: TGTGCCAGCAGCTTAGGGTCAGTCGAAGCTTTCTTT. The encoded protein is CASSLGSVEAFF.

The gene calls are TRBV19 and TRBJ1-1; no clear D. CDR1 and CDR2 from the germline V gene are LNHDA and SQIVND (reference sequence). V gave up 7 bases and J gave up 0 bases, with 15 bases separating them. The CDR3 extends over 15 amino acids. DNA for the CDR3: TGTGCCAGTACTCCCCTGACAAGCATGAACACTGAAGCTTTCTTT. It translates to CASTPLTSMNTEAFF.

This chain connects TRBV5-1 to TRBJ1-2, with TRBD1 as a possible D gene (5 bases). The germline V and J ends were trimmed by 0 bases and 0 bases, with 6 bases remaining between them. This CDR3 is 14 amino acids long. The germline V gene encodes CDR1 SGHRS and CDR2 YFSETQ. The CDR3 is CASSLETANYGYTF. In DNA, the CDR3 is TGCGCCAGCAGCTTGGAGACAGCTAACTATGGCTACACCTTC.